Listed here are 26 T cell receptor beta chains from one sample, sequenced in a study of OX40 agonist ivuxolimab in advanced cancers. The table came from immunoSEQ multiplex PCR; TCRdb's copy has only in-frame clones and leaves some out. The sample contains 84,000 or so clones, about 89% of which appear only once. The specimen comprised CD4+ or CD8+ T cells sorted from blood, sampled in a trial of the OX40 agonist ivuxolimab. The receptors stem from an adult with an advanced solid tumor such as melanoma, head and neck, liver or kidney cancer.

The chain carries TRBV28 and TRBJ2-3; D is tentatively TRBD1 or TRBD2 (5 bases each). Germline CDR1 reads MDHEN; CDR2 reads SYDVKM. Trimming stripped 4 bases from V and 4 bases from J, with 12 bases between. The CDR3 runs 14 residues. Here the CDR3 reads CASSSGGRSDTQYF. The CDR3 DNA reads as TGTGCCAGCAGTTCTGGGGGACGATCAGATACGCAGTATTTT. The full variable domain, rest sourced from reference TRBV28 and TRBJ2-3, is DVKVTQSSRYLVKRTGEKVFLECVQDMDHENMFWYRQDPGLGLRLIYFSYDVKMKEKGDIPEGYSVSREKKERFSLILESASTNQTSMYLCASSSGGRSDTQYFGPGTRLTVL.

The chain carries TRBV15 and TRBJ2-7; D ambiguous. Trimming pared 0 bases from V and 4 bases from J, leaving 10 bases between. The CDR3 is 14 residues long. CDR1 is LNHNV and CDR2 is YYDKDF in the germline V gene (reference sequence). The CDR3, as DNA: TGTGCCACCAGCAGAGACGGGCTCGGATACGAGCAGTACTTC. Its translation is CATSRDGLGYEQYF. Combining the CDR3 with reference TRBV15 and TRBJ2-7 gives the whole variable domain DAMVIQNPRYQVTQFGKPVTLSCSQTLNHNVMYWYQQKSSQAPKLLFHYYDKDFNNEADTPDNFQSRRPNTSFCFLDIRSPGLGDTAMYLCATSRDGLGYEQYFGPGTRLTVT.

This clone appeared a single time. The chain recombines TRBV28 with TRBJ1-2; the match to TRBD1 covers 7 bases. This CDR3 is 16 amino acids long. The V segment lost 6 bases and the J segment 6 bases; nucleotides outside the gene matches: 16. Germline lookup yields CDR1 MDHEN and CDR2 SYDVKM. The DNA of the CDR3 is TGTGCCAGCAGGCTGTGGACAGGCCTTGGGGAGGATGGCTACACCTTC. Translating gives CASRLWTGLGEDGYTF.

This rearrangement joins TRBV5-6 to TRBJ1-3; no clear D gene. Germline V CDR1 and CDR2: SGHDT, YYEEEE. V was trimmed by 0 bases and J by 0 bases, leaving 13 bases between them. The CDR3 has 17 amino acids. CDR3 in amino acids: CASSLAGTLFSGNTIYF. The CDR3 DNA reads as TGTGCCAGCAGCTTGGCTGGCACCCTTTTCTCTGGAAACACCATATATTTT.

The chain recombines TRBV19 with TRBJ2-7, with D perhaps TRBD1 (6 bases). V lost 7 bases to trimming and J lost 6 bases, with 19 bases between them. CDR3 length: 14 amino acids. CDR1 and CDR2 (germline): LNHDA, SQIVND (reference sequence). This CDR3 reads CASTPGDFPFEQYF. The CDR3 bases are TGTGCCAGTACCCCAGGGGATTTTCCCTTCGAGCAGTACTTC. The entire variable domain, with the rest obtained from reference TRBV19 and TRBJ2-7, is as follows: DGGITQSPKYLFRKEGQNVTLSCEQNLNHDAMYWYRQDPGQGLRLIYYSQIVNDFQKGDIAEGYSVSREKKESFPLTVTSAQKNPTAFYLCASTPGDFPFEQYFGPGTRLTVT.

The chain carries TRBV6-1 and TRBJ2-5, with D possibly matching TRBD1 (5 bases). The germline V gene encodes CDR1 MNHNS and CDR2 SASEGT. CDR3 size: 13 residues. V was pared by 2 bases and J by 3 bases, with 7 bases between. CDR3 in DNA: TGTGCCAGCAGTGAAACAGGAGAAGAGACCCAGTACTTC. Protein: CASSETGEETQYF.

The V gene is TRBV5-4, the J gene TRBJ1-2; D might be TRBD1 (6 bases). Germline V CDR1 and CDR2: SGHNT, YYREEE (reference sequence). Trimming took off 4 bases at V and 4 bases at J, with 11 bases between the two ends. This CDR3 has 13 amino acids. Written as DNA, the CDR3 is TGTGCCAGCAGCCCGGACAGTAGCTATGGCTACACCTTC. Amino acid sequence: CASSPDSSYGYTF.

This chain joins TRBV7-9 and TRBJ1-5, with D perhaps TRBD1 (5 bases). Germline V CDR1 and CDR2: SEHNR, FQNEAQ (reference sequence). The CDR3 covers 12 residues. V lost 5 bases, J lost 6 bases, and 8 bases lay in between. In DNA form, the CDR3 reads TGTGCCAGCAGCCCAGGGTTTCAGCCCCAGCATTTT. Its translation: CASSPGFQPQHF.

The V call is TRBV7-2, the J call TRBJ1-2; the D gene is possibly TRBD1 (6 bases). Trimming shortened V by 5 bases and J by 8 bases, and 18 bases separated the two germline ends. Germline CDR1 reads SGHTA; CDR2 reads FQGNSA. The CDR3 runs to 14 residues. CDR3 coding DNA: TGTGCCAGCAGCCAGCGGGGGGCCGGCGACGGCTACACCTTC. Encoded protein: CASSQRGAGDGYTF.

DNA for the CDR3: TGTGCCAGCAGCCCTCAGGGGTACGAGCAGTACTTC. Its protein product is CASSPQGYEQYF. The chain couples TRBV2 to TRBJ2-7; a weak D match, TRBD1 (6 bases). The CDR3 runs 12 residues. The ends were cut back, 6 bases at V and 4 bases at J, with 10 bases in the middle. Germline V gene lookup returns CDR1 SNHLY and CDR2 FYNNEI.

V is TRBV4-1 and J is TRBJ1-1, with D maybe TRBD1 (6 bases). Germline V gives CDR1 MGHRA, CDR2 YSYEKL. V lost 4 bases and J 0 bases, leaving 24 bases between the germline ends. The CDR3 covers 19 residues. CDR3 DNA: TGCGCCAGCAGCCTCCTAGGAGGGGGTCGGAACTGGATGAACACTGAAGCTTTCTTT. Its translation is CASSLLGGGRNWMNTEAFF.

The chain employs TRBV7-8 and TRBJ1-2; D is unresolved. The CDR3 covers 16 residues. Germline CDR1 SGHVS, CDR2 FQNEAQ. Trimming removed 0 bases from V and 5 bases from J, with 16 bases in between. CDR3 loop: CASSLARGRYPYGYTF. The CDR3 region has the DNA TGTGCCAGCAGCTTAGCCCGAGGACGGTACCCATATGGCTACACCTTC.

The chain uses TRBV14 and TRBJ1-2; TRBD1 agrees at 10 bases. V dropped 6 bases and J dropped 4; count of bases not matched to a gene: 11. CDR3 length equals 16 residues. The germline gives CDR1 SGHDN, CDR2 FVKESK. The CDR3 loop reads CASRRGTGAPRYGYTF. CDR3 in DNA: TGTGCCAGCAGAAGGGGGACAGGGGCCCCTCGCTATGGCTACACCTTC.

This chain joins TRBV2 and TRBJ2-2; a weak D match, TRBD1 (5 bases). CDR3 length equals 15 residues. The V end was cut by 4 bases, the J end by 2 bases, with 11 bases between. Per germline, CDR1 SNHLY and CDR2 FYNNEI. CDR3 sequence reads: CASSVFQGNTGELFF. CDR3 in DNA: TGTGCCAGCAGTGTATTTCAGGGCAACACCGGGGAGCTGTTTTTT.

V is TRBV18 and J is TRBJ2-7; D not resolved. The CDR3 runs to 12 residues. CDR1 KGHSH and CDR2 LQKENI come from the germline V gene. The V and J ends lost 0 bases and 5 bases respectively, with 5 bases between them. CDR3 DNA: TGTGCCAGCTCACCACCGGGGAACGAGCAGTACTTC. Amino acids: CASSPPGNEQYF.

Remarks on this clone: The sample carries other DNA sequences with the same CDR3. The chain employs TRBV5-6 and TRBJ1-3, with unresolved D. The CDR3 runs to 13 residues. Germline V gene data show CDR1 as SGHDT and CDR2 as YYEEEE. The germline V and J ends were trimmed by 2 bases and 4 bases, with 7 bases remaining between them. For the CDR3, the DNA is TGTGCCAGCAGCTTTGGAAGAGGAAACACCATATATTTT. This codes for CASSFGRGNTIYF.

This clone was recorded once. The chain carries TRBV5-4 and TRBJ1-3; 7 bases match TRBD1. With 0 bases clipped from V and 2 bases from J, the junction kept 5 bases outside the gene matches. From germline, CDR1 is SGHNT and CDR2 YYREEE (reference sequence). CDR3 length equals 16 residues. CDR3 loop: CASSLGQGNPGNTIYF. CDR3 DNA: TGTGCCAGCAGCTTGGGACAGGGTAATCCTGGAAACACCATATATTTT.

This chain connects TRBV7-9 to TRBJ2-2; a weak D match, TRBD2 (6 bases). V was clipped by 3 bases and J by 4 bases, with 9 bases between them. Germline V gene data show CDR1 as SEHNR and CDR2 as FQNEAQ (reference sequence). This CDR3 spans 14 amino acids. As DNA, the CDR3 is TGTGCCAGCAGCTTGGTGGAGGGCACCGGGGAGCTGTTTTTT. Its protein is CASSLVEGTGELFF.

J is TRBJ2-2 and V is TRBV11-3, with 9 nucleotides matching TRBD1. CDR3 length: 14 amino acids. V dropped 5 bases and J dropped 7; count of bases not matched to a gene: 5. CDR1 and CDR2 from the germline V gene are SGHNT and YENEEA. This CDR3 reads CASSPGQGYGELFF. The CDR3 DNA sequence: TGTGCCAGCAGCCCGGGACAGGGTTACGGGGAGCTGTTTTTT.

This clone was detected a few times. The chain uses TRBV5-1 and TRBJ1-5, with no clear D. The V end was cut by 3 bases, the J end by 2 bases, with 9 bases between. This CDR3 is 14 amino acids long. Germline V gene data show CDR1 as SGHRS and CDR2 as YFSETQ. This CDR3 reads CASSSDGGNQPQHF. As DNA, the CDR3 is TGCGCCAGCAGCTCGGACGGAGGCAATCAGCCCCAGCATTTT.

The V call is TRBV4-3, the J call TRBJ2-3, with a possible D match to TRBD1 (5 bases). Germline V lookup: CDR1 LGHNA, CDR2 YSLEER. The V gene lost 3 bases and the J gene lost 3 bases, with 13 bases spanning the gap. The CDR3 is 15 residues long. For the CDR3, the DNA is TGCGCCAGCAGCCAGTCATCAGGGCGGACAGATACGCAGTATTTT. Its translation is CASSQSSGRTDTQYF.

The genes are TRBV6-1 and TRBJ1-2; TRBD1 is a possible D gene (5 bases). Trimming left V 2 bases short and J 2 bases short, with 9 bases between. In germline, CDR1 is MNHNS, CDR2 SASEGT. This CDR3 contains 14 residues. CDR3 DNA sequence: TGTGCCAGCAGTGAACGGCAGGGAAACTATGGCTACACCTTC. It encodes CASSERQGNYGYTF.

The chain carries TRBV7-2 and TRBJ2-1, with 12 nucleotides matching TRBD1. V trimming: 5 bases; J trimming: 9 bases; junction bases outside the gene matches: 5. Germline CDR1 is SGHTA and CDR2 is FQGNSA. CDR3 length: 14 residues. For the CDR3, the DNA is TGTGCCAGCAGCCAGGGACAGGGGGCAGGTGAGCAGTTCTTC. This gives the protein CASSQGQGAGEQFF.

V usage is TRBV11-3 and J usage is TRBJ2-1; 8 positions match TRBD1. V was clipped by 10 bases and J by 6 bases; unmatched bases: 2. Germline CDR1 is SGHNT and CDR2 is YENEEA. This CDR3 has 11 residues. The CDR3 region is CATGTGNEQFF. As DNA, the CDR3 is TGTGCCACCGGGACAGGCAATGAGCAGTTCTTC.

The J gene is TRBJ1-1, the V gene TRBV10-2; unclear D gene. V was pared by 0 bases and J by 7 bases, with 9 bases between. Germline CDR1 is WSHSY and CDR2 is SAAADI. The CDR3 is 13 residues long. The CDR3 DNA reads TGCGCCAGCAGTGAGTCGGTGAGCGTTGAAGCTTTCTTT. Translating it yields CASSESVSVEAFF.

The CDR3 region has the DNA TGTGCCAGCAGCCAAGCCCGGGACAGTTCCCAAGAGACCCAGTACTTC. As protein: CASSQARDSSQETQYF. The chain couples TRBV4-2 to TRBJ2-5, with 7 nucleotides matching TRBD1. Germline V gene lookup returns CDR1 LGHNA and CDR2 YNFKEQ. The V segment lost 1 base and the J segment 1 base; nucleotides outside the gene matches: 6. The CDR3 contains 16 residues.